Below are 4 T cell receptor beta chains sequenced from a single sample in a study of blood T cell repertoires in COVID-19. Produced via immunoSEQ multiplex PCR; TCRdb's table is partial and in-frame only. The sample carries 300,000 to 350,000 clones, 87% recorded once. The sample taken for sequencing was peripheral blood. Source of these receptors: a man aged 25-45 years with COVID-19, enrolled during active disease.

The chain uses TRBV6-5 and TRBJ2-7, with a tentative D call TRBD2 (5 bases). The CDR3 contains 14 residues. V lost 3 bases and J 0 bases, leaving 9 bases between the germline ends. Germline V gene sequence: CDR1 MNHEY, CDR2 SVGAGI. The DNA for the CDR3 is TGTGCCAGCAGTTATTTTGGGAGCTCCTACGAGCAGTACTTC. It yields the protein CASSYFGSSYEQYF.

The genes are TRBV2 and TRBJ2-7; TRBD1 matches 7 bases. Per the germline V gene, CDR1 is SNHLY and CDR2 is FYNNEI. After removal of 8 bases from V and 2 bases from J, the junction contained 9 bases not matched to a gene. The CDR3 spans 14 residues. CDR3 loop: CASGQDRETYEQYF. The CDR3 nucleotides read TGTGCCAGCGGACAGGACAGAGAGACCTACGAGCAGTACTTC.

This sequence joins TRBV12-5 and TRBJ2-5, with TRBD2 matching 8 bases. Germline assignment: CDR1 LGHNT and CDR2 FRNRAP. This CDR3 contains 15 residues. The V and J ends lost 2 bases and 5 bases, in that order; junction bases with no gene match: 7. CDR3 sequence (DNA): TGTGCTAGTGGTTTGCGGGAGGGGTTGGGGGAGACCCAGTACTTC. Its translation: CASGLREGLGETQYF.

V and J are TRBV20-1 and TRBJ2-7; D gene ambiguous. The length of the CDR3 is 14 residues. V was clipped by 3 bases and J by 0 bases, with 12 bases between them. Per germline, CDR1 DFQATT and CDR2 SNEGSKA (reference sequence). The CDR3 protein is CSASAPTPSYEQYF. The CDR3 DNA follows: TGCAGTGCTAGTGCCCCTACCCCCTCCTACGAGCAGTACTTC.